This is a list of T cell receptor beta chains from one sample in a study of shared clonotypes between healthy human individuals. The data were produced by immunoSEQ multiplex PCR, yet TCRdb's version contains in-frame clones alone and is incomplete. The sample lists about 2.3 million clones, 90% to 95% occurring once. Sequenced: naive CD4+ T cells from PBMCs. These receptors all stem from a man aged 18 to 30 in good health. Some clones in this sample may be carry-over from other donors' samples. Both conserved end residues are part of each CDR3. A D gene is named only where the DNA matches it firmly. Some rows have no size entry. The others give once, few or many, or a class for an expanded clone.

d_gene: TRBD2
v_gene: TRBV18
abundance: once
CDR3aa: CASSPGTSGVYEQYF

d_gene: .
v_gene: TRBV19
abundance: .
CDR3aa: CASSSSRRGDQPQHF

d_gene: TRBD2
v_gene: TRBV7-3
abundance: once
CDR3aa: CASSSAGGRETQYF

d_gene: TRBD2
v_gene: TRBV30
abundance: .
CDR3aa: CAWLAGSSYNEQFF

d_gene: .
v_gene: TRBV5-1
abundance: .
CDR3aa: CASSPGGTANTGELFF

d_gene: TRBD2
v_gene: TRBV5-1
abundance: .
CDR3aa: CASSFLAEPYEQYF

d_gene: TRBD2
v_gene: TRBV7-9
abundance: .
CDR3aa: CASSFSGSTNEQFF

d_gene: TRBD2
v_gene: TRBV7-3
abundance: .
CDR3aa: CASSPGGGETQYF

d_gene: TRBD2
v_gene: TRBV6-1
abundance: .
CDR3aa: CASSGWTSNEQFF

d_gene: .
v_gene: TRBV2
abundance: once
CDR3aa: CASSFYSYEQYF

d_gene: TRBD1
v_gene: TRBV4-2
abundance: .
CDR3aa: CASSRNTWTGDTEAFF

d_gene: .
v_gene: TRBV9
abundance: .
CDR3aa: CASSVGSGPWNEQFF

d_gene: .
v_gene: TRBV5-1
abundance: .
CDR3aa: CASSPEPPGRTRYEQYF

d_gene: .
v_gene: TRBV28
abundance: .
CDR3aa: CASTPRGVDEKLFF

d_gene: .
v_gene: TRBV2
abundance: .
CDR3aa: CASDPGVLWDEQFF

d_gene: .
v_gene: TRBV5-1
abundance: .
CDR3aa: CASSLGGDMNTEAFF

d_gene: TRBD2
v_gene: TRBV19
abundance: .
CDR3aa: CASSDLAGDYYEQYF

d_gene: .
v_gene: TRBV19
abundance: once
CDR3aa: CASSMAVQETQYF

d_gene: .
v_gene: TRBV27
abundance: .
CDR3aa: CASSLGGPPTTAFF

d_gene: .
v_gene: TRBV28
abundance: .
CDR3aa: CASSSGTGPYGYTF

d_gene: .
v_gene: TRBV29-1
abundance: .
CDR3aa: CSVEGSGYTF

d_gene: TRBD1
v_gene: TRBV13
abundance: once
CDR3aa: CASSPGAGGGDTQYF

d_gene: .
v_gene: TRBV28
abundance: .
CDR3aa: CASSGQSPSYEQYF

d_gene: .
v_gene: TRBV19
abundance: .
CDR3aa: CASSIGDSGANVLTF

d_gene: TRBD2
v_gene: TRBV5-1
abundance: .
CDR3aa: CASSGGLAGDVTGELFF

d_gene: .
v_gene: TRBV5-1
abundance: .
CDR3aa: CASSLVAGDNQPQHF

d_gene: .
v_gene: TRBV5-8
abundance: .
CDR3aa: CASSLGTADAYEQYF

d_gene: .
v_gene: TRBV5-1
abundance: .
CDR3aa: CASSLGGSSNYGYTF

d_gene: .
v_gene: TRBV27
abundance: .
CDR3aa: CASSFLREVGQDNEQFF

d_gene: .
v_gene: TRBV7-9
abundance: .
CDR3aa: CASSLEEGDSHPAFF

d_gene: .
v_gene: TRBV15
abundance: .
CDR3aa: CATSKGLGGGGNTEAFF

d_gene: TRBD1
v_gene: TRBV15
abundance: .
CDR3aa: CATSRPGQGARTGELFF

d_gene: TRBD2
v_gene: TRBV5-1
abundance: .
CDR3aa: CASRVAGGGKDTQYF

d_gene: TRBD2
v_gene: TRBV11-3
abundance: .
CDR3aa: CASSLGLKPGLAGQYNEQFF

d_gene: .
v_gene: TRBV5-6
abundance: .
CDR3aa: CASSWGGRGTGNTIYF

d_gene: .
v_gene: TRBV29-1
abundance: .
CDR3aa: CSAMPRIMNTEAFF

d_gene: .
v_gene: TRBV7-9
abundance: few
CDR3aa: CASSLEGDTQYF

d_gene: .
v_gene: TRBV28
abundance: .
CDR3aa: CASNSGALDVRNQPQHF